This T cell receptor beta chain was recovered during a study of blood T cell repertoires in COVID-19. The wider study: PBMCs, B-cell-depleted T cells, or T cells provided the cDNA or gDNA that made up the material.

Patients at the Seattle site were enrolled during active infection and followed longitudinally. Authors' processing steps: Estimation of nucleated cell counts relied on the amplification of reference gene primers. The table came from immunoSEQ multiplex PCR; TCRdb's copy has only in-frame clones and leaves some out. The V and J calls and clone size are taken from that table; D and trimming were inferred from the DNA. The data show a few hundred thousand clones, under 90% seen once. Source material: peripheral blood. The clonotype originates from a woman aged 30 to 39 with COVID-19, enrolled during active disease.

The CDR3, as DNA: TGTGCCAGCAGTTCAGGGTACCCCTACGAGCAGTACGTC. Protein: CASSSGYPYEQYV. V gene TRBV28 combines with J gene TRBJ2-7; weak D call: TRBD1 (5 bases). Trimming took off 4 bases at V and 2 bases at J, with 9 bases between the two ends. Germline CDR1 and CDR2: MDHEN and SYDVKM. The CDR3 is 13 amino acids.